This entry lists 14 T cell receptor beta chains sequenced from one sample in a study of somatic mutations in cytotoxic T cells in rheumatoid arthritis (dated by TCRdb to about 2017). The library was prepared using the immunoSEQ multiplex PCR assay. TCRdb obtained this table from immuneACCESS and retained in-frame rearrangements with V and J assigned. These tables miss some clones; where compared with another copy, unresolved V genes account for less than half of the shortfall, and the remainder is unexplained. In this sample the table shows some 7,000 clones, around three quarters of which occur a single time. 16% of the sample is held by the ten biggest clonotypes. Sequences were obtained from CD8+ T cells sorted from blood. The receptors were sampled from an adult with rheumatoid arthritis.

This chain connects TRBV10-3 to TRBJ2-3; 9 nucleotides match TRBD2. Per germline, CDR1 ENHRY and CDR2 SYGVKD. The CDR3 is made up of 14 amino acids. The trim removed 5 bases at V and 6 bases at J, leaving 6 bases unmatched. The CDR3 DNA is TGTGCCATCAGTAGGACTAGCGTGTTGGATACGCAGTATTTT. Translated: CAISRTSVLDTQYF.

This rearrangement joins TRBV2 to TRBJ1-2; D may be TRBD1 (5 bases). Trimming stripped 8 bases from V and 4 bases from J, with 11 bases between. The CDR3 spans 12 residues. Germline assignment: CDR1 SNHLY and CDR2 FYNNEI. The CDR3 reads CASLGDRYGYTF. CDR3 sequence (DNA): TGTGCCAGCTTGGGGGACCGCTATGGCTACACCTTC.

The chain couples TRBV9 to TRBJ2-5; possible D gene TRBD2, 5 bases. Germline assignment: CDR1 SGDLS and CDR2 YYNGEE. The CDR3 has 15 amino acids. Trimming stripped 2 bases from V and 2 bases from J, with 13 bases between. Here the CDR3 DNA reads TGTGCCAGCAGCGTGGCTAGCTTATTACAAGAGACCCAGTACTTC. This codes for CASSVASLLQETQYF.

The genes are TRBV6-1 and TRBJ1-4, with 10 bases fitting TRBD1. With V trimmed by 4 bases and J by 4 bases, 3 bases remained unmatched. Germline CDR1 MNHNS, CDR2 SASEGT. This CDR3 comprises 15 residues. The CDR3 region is CASSAWTGGNEKLFF. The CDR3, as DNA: TGTGCCAGCAGTGCCTGGACAGGGGGTAATGAAAAACTGTTTTTT.

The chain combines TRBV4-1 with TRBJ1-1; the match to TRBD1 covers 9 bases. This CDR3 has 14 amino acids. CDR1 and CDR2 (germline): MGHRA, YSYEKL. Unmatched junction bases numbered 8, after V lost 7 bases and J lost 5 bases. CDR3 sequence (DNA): TGCGCCAGCACTTACAACAGGGGGCGGACTGAAGCTTTCTTT. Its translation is CASTYNRGRTEAFF.

CDR3 sequence: CASSQVKGSYEQYF. CDR3 DNA: TGCGCCAGCAGCCAAGTCAAGGGATCCTACGAGCAGTACTTC. This chain joins TRBV4-3 and TRBJ2-5; D is ambiguous. The end of the DNA is better explained by TRBJ2-7, so the J call may be wrong. The CDR3 sequence is 14 residues long. Germline CDR1 is LGHNA and CDR2 is YSLEER.

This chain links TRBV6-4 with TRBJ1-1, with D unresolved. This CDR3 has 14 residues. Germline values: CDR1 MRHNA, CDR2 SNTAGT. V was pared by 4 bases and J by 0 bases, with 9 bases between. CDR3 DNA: TGTGCCAGCAGTGTCAACAGCATGAACACTGAAGCTTTCTTT. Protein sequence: CASSVNSMNTEAFF.

The CDR3 spells CASSFQGRNYGYTF. DNA for the CDR3: TGTGCCAGCAGTTTCCAGGGAAGGAACTATGGCTACACCTTC. The rearrangement links TRBV27 to TRBJ1-2; D is perhaps TRBD1 (5 bases). Germline V gene lookup returns CDR1 MNHEY and CDR2 SMNVEV (reference sequence). This CDR3 is 14 amino acids long. With 3 bases removed from V and 2 bases from J, the gap between germline ends came to 10 bases.

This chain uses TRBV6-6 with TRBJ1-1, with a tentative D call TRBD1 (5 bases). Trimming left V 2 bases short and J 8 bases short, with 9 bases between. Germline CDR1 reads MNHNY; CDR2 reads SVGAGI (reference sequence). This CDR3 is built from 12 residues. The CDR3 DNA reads TGTGCCAGCAGTTACACAGACAGCGAAGCTTTCTTT. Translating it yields CASSYTDSEAFF.

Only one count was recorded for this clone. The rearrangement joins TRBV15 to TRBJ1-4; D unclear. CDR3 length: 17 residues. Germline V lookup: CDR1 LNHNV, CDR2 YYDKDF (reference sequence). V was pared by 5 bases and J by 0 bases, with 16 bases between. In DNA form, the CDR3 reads TGTGCCACCAGCCCCACGCGGGAACTTACAACTAATGAAAAACTGTTTTTT. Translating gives CATSPTRELTTNEKLFF.

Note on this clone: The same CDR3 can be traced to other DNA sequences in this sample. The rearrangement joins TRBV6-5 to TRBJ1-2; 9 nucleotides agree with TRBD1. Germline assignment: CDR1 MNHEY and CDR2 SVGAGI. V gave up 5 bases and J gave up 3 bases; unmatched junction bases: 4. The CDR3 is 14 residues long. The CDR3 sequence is CASSGQGPDYGYTF. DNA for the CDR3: TGTGCCAGCAGTGGACAGGGGCCGGACTATGGCTACACCTTC.

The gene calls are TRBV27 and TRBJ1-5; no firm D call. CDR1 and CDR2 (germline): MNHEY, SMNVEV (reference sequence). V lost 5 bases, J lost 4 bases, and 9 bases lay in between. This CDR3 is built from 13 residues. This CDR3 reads CASSTYTNQPQHF. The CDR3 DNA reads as TGTGCCAGCAGTACTTACACAAATCAGCCCCAGCATTTT.

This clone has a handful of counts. This CDR3 is CASSLEAFDSPLHF. Here the CDR3 DNA reads TGCGCCAGCAGCTTGGAGGCTTTCGATTCACCCCTCCACTTT. J is TRBJ1-6 and V is TRBV5-1; unclear D gene. The CDR3 has 14 residues. The germline gives CDR1 SGHRS, CDR2 YFSETQ. V was pared by 0 bases and J by 8 bases, with 9 bases between.

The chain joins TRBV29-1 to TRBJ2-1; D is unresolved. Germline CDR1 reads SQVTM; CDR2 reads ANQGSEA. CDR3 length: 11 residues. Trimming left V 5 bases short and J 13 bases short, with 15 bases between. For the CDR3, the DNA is TGCAGCGTTCTCGCTCAGGCCGTACAGTTCTTC. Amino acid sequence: CSVLAQAVQFF.